This T cell receptor beta chain emerged from a study of T cell responses to AZD1222 COVID-19 vaccine. Study-wide results and limits: The reported proportion of spike-specific TCRs targeting unmutated variant regions was nearly half.

Trimming left V 6 bases short and J 0 bases short, with 20 bases between. CDR1 is KGHSH and CDR2 is LQKENI in the germline V gene. This CDR3 comprises 18 residues. The assay was immunoSEQ multiplex PCR, and TCRdb's table has in-frame clones only and misses some. The sample records around 150,000 clones, 90% being singletons. To note about this clone: Its antigen is as yet unknown.

The V and J genes are TRBV18 and TRBJ1-4, with a tentative D call TRBD1 (5 bases). The receptor was derived from an adult who received the AZD1222 COVID-19 vaccine. The sample consisted of peripheral blood, taken 28 days after the second AZD1222 dose. The CDR3 sequence is CASSDAGQPTATNEKLFF. As DNA, the CDR3 is TGTGCCAGCTCGGACGCAGGGCAACCAACAGCAACTAATGAAAAACTGTTTTTT.